Below, one TCR beta chain is given with its context. The antigen is not known. Germline-derived CDR1 and CDR2 are SNHLY and FYNNEI. This CDR3 spans 16 amino acids. With 1 base removed from V and 5 bases from J, the gap between germline ends came to 12 bases. The record originates from a study of T cell responses to AZD1222 COVID-19 vaccine. Study background: Timing groups of about 4 and about 12 weeks for second doses were pooled. General study points: With dominance at 160-218 and 743-854, vaccine-associated CD4 TCRs spanned spike. It was only 6 or 7 AZD1222 recipients who were seropositive at baseline.

Method: immunoSEQ multiplex PCR; TCRdb's copy keeps in-frame clones and lacks some. Of approximately 180,000 clones in the sample, 85% to 90% were seen once. The receptor was isolated from an adult in good health. Here the sequenced sample was peripheral blood, taken on day 0 of AZD1222 vaccination. The chain joins TRBV2 to TRBJ1-6, with no clear D. For the CDR3, the DNA is TGTGCCAGCAGTGAAGAAGGCAGTTCCAATAATTCACCCCTCCACTTT. Its protein product is CASSEEGSSNNSPLHF.